A selection of T cell receptor beta chains follows, all from one sample in a study of control samples from healthy donors and cancer patients. Only in-frame clones appear in the TCRdb table, and some are missing; sequencing was by immunoSEQ multiplex PCR. The table shows 71,000 or so clones, with under 90% occurring only once. Sequencing was done on a sample of PBMCs. The receptor source for this set is a man aged 60-69 years with lung cancer. CDR3s include the opening cysteine and the closing phenylalanine or tryptophan. A D gene is named only where the DNA matches it firmly. Rows may omit the clone size; those that give it use once, few, many or a size class.

V	size	J	D	DNA	CDR3
TRBV27	.	TRBJ2-2	.	TGTGCCAGCAGAGGGGCGCGCACCGGGGAGCTGTTTTTT	CASRGARTGELFF
TRBV24-1	once	TRBJ2-5	TRBD2	TGTGCCACCAGTGACCGGGGACTAGCGGGGGGGCCACAAGAGACCCAGTACTTC	CATSDRGLAGGPQETQYF
TRBV7-3	once	TRBJ2-1	.	TGTGCCAGCAGCTTTCAAGGTGGAGACAATGAGCAGTTCTTC	CASSFQGGDNEQFF
TRBV3-1/TRBV3-2	.	TRBJ2-3	.	TGTGCCAGCAGGAAGGGGGCGGGGTGGACAGATACGCAGTATTTT	CASRKGAGWTDTQYF
TRBV6-5	.	TRBJ1-1	.	TGTGCCAGCACCCTCGGGGGACTGAACACTGAAGCTTTCTTT	CASTLGGLNTEAFF
TRBV5-3	.	TRBJ2-7	TRBD2	TGTGCCAGAAACGAGACTAGCGACTACGAGCAGTACTTC	CARNETSDYEQYF
TRBV14	.	TRBJ2-1	TRBD1	TGTGCCAGCAGCCAATACGACAGGGCCCTCTACAATGAGCAGTTCTTC	CASSQYDRALYNEQFF
TRBV25-1	.	TRBJ1-1	.	TGTGCCAGCAGTGTCACAGGGCAAAACACTGAAGCTTTCTTT	CASSVTGQNTEAFF
TRBV7-9	.	TRBJ1-2	.	TGTGCCAGCAGCTTTTCCCCGACCTCTAACTATGGCTACACCTTC	CASSFSPTSNYGYTF
TRBV30	.	TRBJ1-2	TRBD1	TGTGCCTGGACCTCCGAGAGACGGGACAGGGCCTATGGCTACACCTTC	CAWTSERRDRAYGYTF
TRBV29-1	.	TRBJ1-1	.	TGCAGCGTCCTCTCAAACGCGGCTTTCTTT	CSVLSNAAFF
TRBV7-3	once	TRBJ2-3	TRBD2	TGTGCCAGCAGTCCGGGACTAGCGGCAGATACGCAGTATTTT	CASSPGLAADTQYF
TRBV5-1	.	TRBJ1-1	TRBD1	TGCGCCAGCAGCCCCGGTGGAGGGGGCAGGTTGAGGAACACTGAAGCTTTCTTT	CASSPGGGGRLRNTEAFF
TRBV6-4	.	TRBJ2-1	.	TGTGCCAGCAGTGACGCAACCTCGGGGGTCGATGAGCAGTTCTTC	CASSDATSGVDEQFF
TRBV5-1	.	TRBJ2-3	.	TGCGCCAGCAGCTTGGCCACAGGGTCTAGCACAGATACGCAGTATTTT	CASSLATGSSTDTQYF
TRBV7-8	.	TRBJ1-3	.	TGTGCCAGCCTTCCGGGACCCAAAGTAGGGCCTGGAAACACCATATATTTT	CASLPGPKVGPGNTIYF
TRBV6-1	.	TRBJ2-5	.	TGTGCCAGCAGTGAAGCTGGCCAGGGGCTAGAGACCCAGTACTTC	CASSEAGQGLETQYF
TRBV6-5	.	TRBJ1-4	.	TGTGCCAGCAGTTACTCAACTAATGAAAAACTGTTTTTT	CASSYSTNEKLFF
TRBV7-9	.	TRBJ2-3	TRBD2	TGTGCCAGCAGCCCAAAACCCCTAGCGGGGGGGCGCACAGATACGCAGTATTTT	CASSPKPLAGGRTDTQYF
TRBV3-1/TRBV3-2	.	TRBJ2-1	.	TGTGCCAGCAGCCCCTACTCCGTTGGAGGGAACAATGAGCAGTTCTTC	CASSPYSVGGNNEQFF
TRBV10-1	.	TRBJ2-2	.	TGCGCCAGCAGTGAAAATCTGAACACCGGGGAGCTGTTTTTT	CASSENLNTGELFF
TRBV2	.	TRBJ1-5	.	TGTGCCAGCTCGTCTGGGAATCAGCCCCAGCATTTT	CASSSGNQPQHF
TRBV6-5	.	TRBJ2-4	.	TGTGCCAGCAGTTACTGGCAGCGAGACAGCATTCAGTACTTC	CASSYWQRDSIQYF
TRBV10-3	.	TRBJ1-2	.	TGTGCCATCAGTGACGTCGGGGTCCTAACCAAGGGCTACACCTTC	CAISDVGVLTKGYTF
TRBV12-3/TRBV12-4	.	TRBJ2-5	.	TGTGCCAGCAGTTTCAGGGGAGAGACCCAGTACTTC	CASSFRGETQYF
TRBV5-8	.	TRBJ1-2	.	TGTGCCAGCAGTCCCGGCAGGGGTGAATATGGCTACACCTTC	CASSPGRGEYGYTF
TRBV7-3	few	TRBJ2-1	TRBD2	TGTGCCAGCAGCTTCGGACTAGCGGGTCAGCAGTTCTTC	CASSFGLAGQQFF
TRBV5-4	.	TRBJ1-1	TRBD1	TGTGCCAGCAGCAAAGATGGGACAGGGAACACTGAAGCTTTCTTT	CASSKDGTGNTEAFF
TRBV5-6	.	TRBJ2-5	TRBD1	TGTGCCAGCAGCTTCGGACAGGCAGTGCAACAAGAGACCCAGTACTTC	CASSFGQAVQQETQYF
TRBV3-1/TRBV3-2	few	TRBJ1-5	.	TGTGCCAGCAGCCAAGAACTGGGGTTGAAGCCCCAGCATTTT	CASSQELGLKPQHF
TRBV9	.	TRBJ2-1	TRBD1	TGTGCCAGCAGCGCCGCGACAGGGGTCGATGAGCAGTTCTTC	CASSAATGVDEQFF
TRBV30	.	TRBJ1-1	.	TGTGCCTGGGATTCCGGGACCCTGGGCACTGAAGCTTTCTTT	CAWDSGTLGTEAFF
TRBV10-3	.	TRBJ2-2	.	TGTGCCATCAGTGAAGGGGGAAATGGAGGGGAGCTGTTTTTT	CAISEGGNGGELFF
TRBV3-1/TRBV3-2	.	TRBJ2-3	.	TGTGCCAGCAGCCAAGATTGGCGGGCCCGGTCAGATACGCAGTATTTT	CASSQDWRARSDTQYF
TRBV10-3	.	TRBJ1-5	.	TGTGCCATCAGTGATACTTGGTCCTCGCGGCCCCAGCATTTT	CAISDTWSSRPQHF
TRBV5-1	.	TRBJ1-6	TRBD1	TGCGCCAGCAGCCCAGACAGGGCCTATAATTCACCCCTCCACTTT	CASSPDRAYNSPLHF
TRBV9	.	TRBJ2-1	.	TGTGCCAGCAGCGTTACTTCAAGTAGGTCCTACAATGAGCAGTTCTTC	CASSVTSSRSYNEQFF
TRBV6-5	.	TRBJ2-7	.	TGTGCCAGCACCCCCCAGGGGTACCGGTACGAGCAGTACTTC	CASTPQGYRYEQYF
TRBV6-1	.	TRBJ2-7	TRBD1	TGTGCCAGCAGTGAGTGGGACAGGACAGCCTACGAGCAGTACTTC	CASSEWDRTAYEQYF
TRBV21-1	.	TRBJ1-5	.	TGTGCCAGCAGGGCCCCCGGGACGGTTAGCAATCAGCCCCAGCATTTT	CASRAPGTVSNQPQHF